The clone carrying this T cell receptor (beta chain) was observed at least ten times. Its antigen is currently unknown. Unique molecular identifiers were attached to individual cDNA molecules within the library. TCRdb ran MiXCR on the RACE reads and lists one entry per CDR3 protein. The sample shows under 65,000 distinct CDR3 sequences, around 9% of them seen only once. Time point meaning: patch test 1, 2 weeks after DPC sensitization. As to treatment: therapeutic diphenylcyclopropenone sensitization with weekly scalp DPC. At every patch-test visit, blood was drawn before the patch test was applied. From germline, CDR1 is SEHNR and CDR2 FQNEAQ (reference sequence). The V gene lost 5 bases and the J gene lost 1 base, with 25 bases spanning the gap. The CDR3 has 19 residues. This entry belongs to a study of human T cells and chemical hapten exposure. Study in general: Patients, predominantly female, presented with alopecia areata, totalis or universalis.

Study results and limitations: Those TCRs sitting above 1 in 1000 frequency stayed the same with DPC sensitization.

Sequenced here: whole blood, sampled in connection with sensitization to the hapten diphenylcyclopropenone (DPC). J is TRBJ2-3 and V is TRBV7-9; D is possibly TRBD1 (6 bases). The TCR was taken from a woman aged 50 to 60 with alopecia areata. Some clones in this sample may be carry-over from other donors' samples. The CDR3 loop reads CASSPQIRTREGGTDTQYF. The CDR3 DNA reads TGTGCCAGCAGCCCCCAAATACGGACTCGCGAGGGGGGCACAGATACGCAGTATTTT.